Included here is one T cell receptor beta chain sequence, with context. What it recognizes is unknown. This record belongs to a study of shared clonotypes between healthy human individuals. V dropped 6 bases and J dropped 12 bases, with 12 bases sitting between them. CDR3 length equals 11 residues. The germline CDR1 and CDR2 sequences are MNHEY and SMNVEV (reference sequence). Broader study findings: Clonotype sharing among donors was expected to depend on sequencing depth.

Sequencing was performed with immunoSEQ multiplex PCR; in TCRdb, only in-frame clones are kept and a portion is missing. The profile shows about 680,000 clones, just over 90% of them singletons. CD8 cells classed as naive were CD45RO-negative and positively selected for CCR7, excluding terminally differentiated effector memory CD45RA+ cells. This TCR was recovered from a man aged 30 to 39 in good health. Source material: naive CD8+ T cells sorted from blood. This chain uses TRBV27 with TRBJ2-1, with D perhaps TRBD2 (6 bases). The CDR3 DNA reads TGTGCCAGCAGCCCCGGAGGGTGGCAGTTCTTC. Protein: CASSPGGWQFF.